A single sample is the source of the 20 T cell receptor beta chains below, sequenced in a study of cytomegalovirus exposure and HLA in healthy donors. 13 Jbeta primers and 60 Vbeta primers were used for the PCR. Clones were read by immunoSEQ multiplex PCR, and TCRdb kept only the in-frame ones, dropping some. In the table there are 200,000 or so clones, over 70% of which are singletons. The specimen sequenced was PBMCs. The receptors originated from a boy aged 2 to 10 in good health and CMV-seronegative.

The rearrangement uses TRBV7-2 and TRBJ1-2, with D hard to call. Deletions cut 1 base from V and 8 bases from J, with 14 bases between. This CDR3 region has 14 residues. Germline loops: CDR1 SGHTA, CDR2 FQGNSA. CDR3: CASSLGRARRGYTF. As DNA, the CDR3 is TGTGCCAGCAGCTTAGGTCGGGCGCGGAGGGGCTACACCTTC.

J is TRBJ2-7 and V is TRBV4-1; TRBD1 aligns across 7 bases. V lost 4 bases to trimming and J lost 7 bases; unmatched junction nucleotides: 10. Looked up from germline, CDR1 is MGHRA and CDR2 is YSYEKL. The CDR3 is made up of 14 amino acids. Written as DNA, the CDR3 is TGCGCCAGCAGCCCCGGACAGGTAGAGGATGAGCAGTACTTC. Translated, it gives CASSPGQVEDEQYF.

This chain uses TRBV25-1 with TRBJ2-2, with 8 bases aligning to TRBD2. CDR1 and CDR2 from the germline V gene are MGHDK and SYGVNS. This CDR3 contains 14 residues. V was pared by 10 bases and J by 1 base, with 5 bases of the junction left unmatched. CDR3 DNA sequence: TGTGCCACGAGCGGGAGCTGGAACACCGGGGAGCTGTTTTTT. The encoded protein is CATSGSWNTGELFF.

Remarks on this clone: The junction departs from germline at one end; a sequencing error may be responsible. The rearrangement links TRBV2 to TRBJ1-5; D is perhaps TRBD1 (5 bases). From germline, CDR1 is SNHLY and CDR2 FYNNEI. The CDR3 consists of 14 residues. The CDR3 reads CASSRAYSNQPQHF. CDR3 nucleotide sequence: TGTGCTAGCAGCAGGGCGTATAGCAATCAGCCCCAGCATTTT.

This clone was counted between two and nine times. V is TRBV29-1 and J is TRBJ1-1, with 7 nucleotides matching TRBD1. Germline CDR1 is SQVTM and CDR2 is ANQGSEA. J lost 3 bases, V lost 7 bases, and 11 bases had no gene match. CDR3 length: 14 residues. The chain's CDR3 is CSGDSFLGDTEAFF. The CDR3 nucleotides are TGCAGCGGGGACAGTTTCTTGGGGGACACTGAAGCTTTCTTT.

The chain combines TRBV19 with TRBJ1-1, with TRBD1 matching 10 bases. Germline assignment: CDR1 LNHDA and CDR2 SQIVND (reference sequence). V was clipped by 8 bases and J by 4 bases; unmatched bases: 7. This CDR3 has 14 amino acids. In DNA form, the CDR3 reads TGTGCCAGTTTTTGGACAGGGGGTGCCACTGAAGCTTTCTTT. Translating gives CASFWTGGATEAFF.

This rearrangement joins TRBV7-8 to TRBJ2-1, with D maybe TRBD2 (5 bases). V was cut by 4 bases and J by 4 bases, with 11 bases left in between. This CDR3 comprises 14 residues. In germline, CDR1 is SGHVS, CDR2 FQNEAQ. In nucleotides, the CDR3 is TGTGCCAGCAGCTACTGGACTGGGTACAATGAGCAGTTCTTC. Translation: CASSYWTGYNEQFF.

This sequence joins TRBV7-6 and TRBJ2-6; D is perhaps TRBD2 (6 bases). V lost 5 bases to trimming and J lost 0 bases, with 8 bases between them. The V gene's germline CDR1 is SGHVS and CDR2 FNYEAQ. The CDR3 runs 15 residues. The CDR3 sequence: CASSKLASGANVLTF. The CDR3 DNA is TGTGCCAGCAGCAAACTAGCCTCTGGGGCCAACGTCCTGACTTTC.

The chain has TRBV19 and TRBJ1-2; 10 bases agree with TRBD1. The V segment lost 4 bases and the J segment 3 bases; nucleotides outside the gene matches: 8. The germline CDR1 and CDR2 sequences are LNHDA and SQIVND (reference sequence). The CDR3 is 16 residues long. The chain's CDR3 is CASSRLGTGDDYGYTF. For the CDR3, the DNA is TGTGCCAGTAGTAGGCTCGGGACAGGGGATGACTATGGCTACACCTTC.

The chain links TRBV6-5 to TRBJ1-2; D possibly corresponds to TRBD1 (5 bases). CDR1 is MNHEY, CDR2 SVGAGI, per germline. Trimming stripped 2 bases from V and 1 base from J, with 8 bases between. The CDR3 spans 14 residues. The CDR3 here is CASSYDSLNYGYTF. Here the CDR3 DNA reads TGTGCCAGCAGTTACGACAGTCTTAACTATGGCTACACCTTC.

This clone was counted only a few times. The rearrangement joins TRBV6-6 to TRBJ1-3, with 7 bases matching TRBD1. The CDR3 consists of 15 residues. The trim removed 6 bases at V and 1 base at J, leaving 6 bases unmatched. CDR1 and CDR2 from the germline V gene are MNHNY and SVGAGI (reference sequence). CDR3 loop: CASRAGTVSGNTIYF. The CDR3 nucleotides are TGTGCCAGCAGGGCGGGGACAGTTTCTGGAAACACCATATATTTT.

V gene TRBV19 combines with J gene TRBJ2-3, with 7 bases that match TRBD2. This CDR3 comprises 15 residues. In germline, CDR1 is LNHDA, CDR2 SQIVND (reference sequence). The V gene end was trimmed by 11 bases and the J gene end by 2 bases; junction bases not matched to a gene: 13. The CDR3 DNA reads TGTGCCTGTCAACTAGGAGCGGGGAACACAGATACGCAGTATTTT. Its protein product is CACQLGAGNTDTQYF. The full variable domain, in which reference TRBV19 and TRBJ2-3 provide the parts outside the CDR3, is DGGITQSPKYLFRKEGQNVTLSCEQNLNHDAMYWYRQDPGQGLRLIYYSQIVNDFQKGDIAEGYSVSREKKESFPLTVTSAQKNPTAFYLCACQLGAGNTDTQYFGPGTRLTVL.

The chain couples TRBV7-9 to TRBJ1-2; unclear D gene. Germline CDR1 and CDR2: SEHNR and FQNEAQ (reference sequence). This CDR3 is built from 13 residues. V dropped 4 bases and J dropped 4 bases, with 10 bases sitting between them. The CDR3 loop is CASSSRGGYGYTF. The DNA for the CDR3 is TGTGCCAGCAGCTCACGGGGAGGCTATGGCTACACCTTC.

The chain uses TRBV7-9 and TRBJ2-7; 7 bases align to TRBD2. The germline CDR1 and CDR2 sequences are SEHNR and FQNEAQ (reference sequence). Trimming cost V 5 bases and J 4 bases; bases outside gene matches: 11. CDR3 length: 15 residues. CDR3: CASSAPPGLPYEQYF. The CDR3 DNA follows: TGTGCCAGCAGCGCACCGCCGGGACTACCATACGAGCAGTACTTC.

This clone was recorded many times. The J gene is TRBJ2-3, the V gene TRBV6-4; 9 bases fit TRBD2. Germline V gives CDR1 MRHNA, CDR2 SNTAGT. The CDR3 sequence is 14 residues long. V lost 4 bases to trimming and J lost 1 base; unmatched junction nucleotides: 0. This CDR3 is CASSVAGGTDTQYF. CDR3 in DNA: TGTGCCAGCAGTGTAGCGGGGGGCACAGATACGCAGTATTTT.

This clone has only one observation. The rearrangement links TRBV29-1 to TRBJ2-2; TRBD1 is a possible D gene (5 bases). This CDR3 is 11 amino acids long. Germline assignment: CDR1 SQVTM and CDR2 ANQGSEA. The V end lost 6 bases, the J end lost 3 bases, and 5 bases lay between the germline ends. In nucleotides, the CDR3 is TGCAGCGTCAGGGACACCGGGGAGCTGTTTTTT. Protein: CSVRDTGELFF.

V usage is TRBV4-1 and J usage is TRBJ2-3; D may be TRBD2 (5 bases). Trimming removed 1 base from V and 5 bases from J, with 16 bases in between. This CDR3 spans 16 amino acids. The germline V gene encodes CDR1 MGHRA and CDR2 YSYEKL. DNA of the CDR3: TGCGCCAGCAGCCAAGGGACTCGGCAGGTAGGAGATACGCAGTATTTT. Translation: CASSQGTRQVGDTQYF.

The rearrangement links TRBV6-1 to TRBJ2-7; maybe TRBD1 (6 bases). Trimming took off 6 bases at V and 2 bases at J, with 8 bases between the two ends. The CDR3 has 12 residues. Per the germline V gene, CDR1 is MNHNS and CDR2 is SASEGT. The chain's CDR3 is CASRTGAYEQYF. The CDR3, as DNA: TGTGCCAGCAGGACAGGAGCCTACGAGCAGTACTTC.

CDR3 in amino acids: CASRLGHLSNYGYTF. CDR3 in DNA: TGTGCCAGCAGGCTGGGACACCTTTCTAACTATGGCTACACCTTC. The chain has TRBV27 and TRBJ1-2; perhaps TRBD1 as D (6 bases). The CDR3 has 15 residues. Germline V lookup: CDR1 MNHEY, CDR2 SMNVEV (reference sequence). V was cut by 6 bases and J by 0 bases, with 14 bases left in between.

This chain links TRBV5-1 with TRBJ2-1; 10 bases match TRBD2. The CDR3 contains 16 residues. V was pared by 6 bases and J by 5 bases, with 11 bases of the junction left unmatched. Germline CDR1 reads SGHRS; CDR2 reads YFSETQ. The CDR3 is CASIRSSGSGNNEQFF. CDR3 nucleotide sequence: TGCGCCAGCATTCGGTCTAGCGGGAGCGGCAACAATGAGCAGTTCTTC.